The rows below give T cell receptor beta chains drawn from one sample of a study of CD8 T cells in ankylosing spondylitis. TCRdb ran MiXCR on the 5' RACE reads and lists one entry per CDR3 protein. The data hold around 440,000 distinct CDR3 sequences, with under 20% observed a single time. Sequencing was carried out using blood, either unsorted or a sorted T cell fraction (not recorded which). Source of these receptors: a male donor with ankylosing spondylitis. The CDR3 runs from the conserved cysteine through the conserved F or W. D genes are given only for firm matches. Only part of the rows carry a size: once, few, many, or a class if the clone is expanded.

J | V | D | size | CDR3 | DNA
TRBJ2-7 | TRBV29-1 | NA | few | CSVDGVGVANSYEQYF | TGCAGCGTTGATGGGGTAGGGGTCGCGAACTCCTACGAGCAGTACTTC
TRBJ2-5 | TRBV27 | TRBD2 | NA | CASSLGTSGYQETQYF | TGTGCCAGCTCCCTAGGGACTAGCGGTTATCAAGAGACCCAGTACTTC
TRBJ2-5 | TRBV11-2 | TRBD2 | few | CASSLDFERESETQYF | TGTGCCAGCAGCTTAGATTTCGAGCGGGAGTCGGAGACCCAGTACTTC
TRBJ1-3 | TRBV6-1 | TRBD1 | NA | CASSTGTGGGNTIYF | TGTGCCAGCAGCACCGGGACAGGCGGTGGAAACACCATATATTTT
TRBJ1-1 | TRBV6-1 | NA | NA | CASSEGRVAEAFF | TGTGCCAGCAGTGAAGGCAGGGTTGCTGAAGCTTTCTTT
TRBJ1-6 | TRBV11-2 | TRBD1 | NA | CASSLRTGGGNSPLHF | TGTGCCAGCAGCCTGAGGACAGGGGGGGGAAATTCACCCCTCCACTTT
TRBJ1-6 | TRBV12-3/TRBV12-4 | NA | NA | CASRTVLGGITNSPLHF | TGTGCCAGCAGAACCGTACTTGGCGGGATCACTAATTCACCCCTCCACTTT
TRBJ2-3 | TRBV29-1 | TRBD2 | NA | CSVEENLAGGTDTQYF | TGCAGCGTTGAAGAGAATCTAGCGGGAGGCACAGATACGCAGTATTTT
TRBJ2-1 | TRBV5-1 | TRBD2 | few | CASGTRSGTPNEQFF | TGCGCCAGCGGTACGCGTAGCGGGACCCCCAATGAGCAGTTCTTC
TRBJ1-2 | TRBV30 | TRBD1 | NA | CAWSMIRDRTYGYTF | TGTGCCTGGAGTATGATACGGGACAGGACCTATGGCTACACCTTC
TRBJ1-1 | TRBV7-3 | TRBD1 | few | CASSRTGGGSGTEAFF | TGTGCCAGCAGCCGGACAGGGGGCGGGAGTGGCACTGAAGCTTTCTTT
TRBJ2-7 | TRBV7-2 | NA | NA | CASSLQGVFHEQYF | TGTGCCAGCAGCCTACAGGGTGTGTTCCACGAGCAGTACTTC
TRBJ1-1 | TRBV9 | NA | few | CASSDARGNTEAFF | TGTGCCAGCAGCGATGCCCGCGGGAACACTGAAGCTTTCTTT
TRBJ2-3 | TRBV5-1 | NA | few | CASSSPPSVSLPSHTDTQYF | TGCGCCAGCAGCTCACCCCCCAGCGTGTCCCTACCATCCCACACAGATACGCAGTATTTT
TRBJ1-1 | TRBV30 | NA | few | CAWERSANTEAFF | TGTGCCTGGGAGCGGTCCGCGAACACTGAAGCTTTCTTT
TRBJ2-1 | TRBV11-1 | NA | few | CASSFRRASDNEQFF | TGTGCCAGCAGCTTTAGGAGGGCCAGCGACAATGAGCAGTTCTTC